Below, 19 T cell receptor beta chains from the same sample are listed, as sequenced in a study of T-cell memory formation after mild COVID-19. One entry per CDR3 protein, called by TCRdb with MiXCR from the 5' RACE reads. The table lists approximately 580,000 distinct CDR3 sequences, around 20% of them singletons. Specimen: PBMCs or a T cell subset sorted from them (not recorded which). The receptors were gathered from an adult woman who had mild COVID-19 (a few samples of this study predate the infection). Cell type and time point are not known.

The V call is TRBV6-1, the J call TRBJ2-1; D is unresolved. The germline V and J ends were trimmed by 4 bases and 0 bases, with 10 bases remaining between them. There are 15 residues in the CDR3. Germline V CDR1 and CDR2: MNHNS, SASEGT. CDR3 amino acids: CASSGELSSYNEQFF. Here the CDR3 DNA reads TGTGCCAGCAGTGGAGAGCTTAGCTCCTACAATGAGCAGTTCTTC.

This clonotype was found a few times. A read error is possible here, since a much larger clone lies one base away. This chain joins TRBV7-9 and TRBJ2-2; D gene uncertain. CDR3 length: 12 amino acids. Trimming took 2 bases from V and 6 from J, leaving 4 bases between them. Germline values: CDR1 SEHNR, CDR2 FQNEAQ (reference sequence). This chain's CDR3 is CASSLNPGELFF. CDR3 DNA sequence: TGTGCCAGCAGCTTAAACCCCGGGGAGCTGTTTTTT.

CDR3 region: CASSPESGSSYEQYF. As DNA, the CDR3 is TGTGCCAGCTCACCAGAGAGCGGGAGCTCCTACGAGCAGTACTTC. This chain links TRBV18 with TRBJ2-7; TRBD2 aligns across 8 bases. Per the germline V gene, CDR1 is KGHSH and CDR2 is LQKENI. V was clipped by 2 bases and J by 0 bases; unmatched bases: 3. This CDR3 is built from 15 residues.

This clonotype was counted ten times or more. This chain uses TRBV5-1 with TRBJ1-2; 7 positions agree with TRBD1. Germline V gene sequence: CDR1 SGHRS, CDR2 YFSETQ. The CDR3 is made up of 15 amino acids. With 0 bases clipped from V and 3 bases from J, the junction kept 5 bases outside the gene matches. The DNA of the CDR3 is TGCGCCAGCAGCTTGGGATGGCAGGGGGACTATGGCTACACCTTC. Amino acids: CASSLGWQGDYGYTF.

The J gene is TRBJ2-1, the V gene TRBV30; TRBD2 agrees at 9 bases. Germline V gene lookup returns CDR1 GTSNPN and CDR2 SVGIG (reference sequence). The CDR3 spans 16 residues. V trimming: 3 bases; J trimming: 8 bases; junction bases outside the gene matches: 14. The CDR3 reads CAWRASGKGGKYEQFF. The CDR3 nucleotides read TGTGCCTGGAGAGCTAGCGGGAAAGGGGGGAAATATGAGCAGTTCTTC.

This clonotype was observed a few times. This chain connects TRBV29-1 to TRBJ1-5; 9 positions match TRBD1. Per germline, CDR1 SQVTM and CDR2 ANQGSEA. Losses at the gene ends were 6 bases for V and 2 bases for J; bases not matched to a gene: 8. The CDR3 spans 15 residues. This CDR3 is CSVVTTGGGNQPQHF. The CDR3 DNA is TGCAGCGTCGTAACTACAGGGGGCGGCAATCAGCCCCAGCATTTT.

The chain joins TRBV6-5 to TRBJ1-6; D is unclear. The CDR3 extends over 15 amino acids. Germline loops: CDR1 MNHEY, CDR2 SVGAGI. V gave up 2 bases and J gave up 7 bases, with 12 bases separating them. CDR3 nucleotide sequence: TGTGCCAGCAGTTACCGGATTGGGAAGAATTCACCCCTCCACTTT. Its translation: CASSYRIGKNSPLHF.

This clonotype has more than one count but fewer than ten. V usage is TRBV7-3 and J usage is TRBJ2-3; perhaps TRBD2 as D (6 bases). CDR1 and CDR2 from the germline V gene are SGHTA and FQGTGA. This CDR3 is built from 13 residues. The V gene lost 5 bases and the J gene lost 8 bases, with 14 bases spanning the gap. CDR3 loop: CASSKRLDGTQYF. CDR3 nucleotide sequence: TGTGCCAGCAGCAAACGACTAGACGGTACGCAGTATTTT.

This clonotype was counted a few times. J is TRBJ2-2 and V is TRBV2, with D unresolved. V was shortened by 6 bases and J by 4 bases, with 12 bases between the two germline ends. CDR3 length equals 14 residues. From germline, CDR1 is SNHLY and CDR2 FYNNEI. Written as DNA, the CDR3 is TGTGCCAGCAGGGGTTGGTCCCGCACCGGGGAGCTGTTTTTT. It translates to CASRGWSRTGELFF.

The chain is built from TRBV5-6 and TRBJ2-2; tentative D call: TRBD1 (5 bases). Germline loops: CDR1 SGHDT, CDR2 YYEEEE. Trimming left V 4 bases short and J 1 base short, with 14 bases between. The CDR3 is 16 amino acids. The CDR3 DNA follows: TGTGCCAGCAGCCATCCTAGGGGCCTGAACACCGGGGAGCTGTTTTTT. Translated: CASSHPRGLNTGELFF.

This clonotype was counted at least ten times. This chain connects TRBV7-2 to TRBJ2-7, with D possibly TRBD2 on 6 matching bases. The CDR3 loop spans 15 amino acids. Germline V lookup: CDR1 SGHTA, CDR2 FQGNSA. V was clipped by 2 bases and J by 5 bases, with 16 bases between them. The CDR3 spells CASSLLGGGFDEQYF. The CDR3 DNA is TGTGCCAGCAGCTTACTAGGTGGGGGGTTCGACGAGCAGTACTTC.

This clonotype was seen only once. This chain joins TRBV6-5 and TRBJ2-7, with D maybe TRBD2 (6 bases). Trimming took 7 bases from V and 7 from J, leaving 20 bases between them. Germline assignment: CDR1 MNHEY and CDR2 SVGAGI. The CDR3 loop spans 14 amino acids. The CDR3 protein is CASTARRAVGEQYF. CDR3 nucleotide sequence: TGTGCCAGCACCGCCCGGAGGGCCGTGGGGGAGCAGTACTTC.

The rearrangement uses TRBV7-9 and TRBJ1-1; D remains unclear. V dropped 2 bases and J dropped 11 bases, with 15 bases sitting between them. The CDR3 covers 13 residues. In germline, CDR1 is SEHNR, CDR2 FQNEAQ (reference sequence). CDR3 residues: CASSLSPAIPAFF. CDR3 coding DNA: TGTGCCAGCAGCTTAAGCCCGGCGATACCGGCTTTCTTT.

The CDR3 coding sequence is TGTGCCAGCAGCTCTAACCGGCTTACAACCTACGAGCAGTACTTC. This sequence encodes CASSSNRLTTYEQYF. The V and J genes are TRBV7-9 and TRBJ2-7, with unresolved D. This CDR3 has 15 residues. Germline V gene sequence: CDR1 SEHNR, CDR2 FQNEAQ (reference sequence). The V and J ends lost 4 bases and 2 bases respectively, with 15 bases between them.

This chain links TRBV7-2 with TRBJ1-1; D ambiguous. CDR3 length: 13 amino acids. The V end lost 5 bases, the J end lost 7 bases, and 14 bases lay between the germline ends. Germline-derived CDR1 and CDR2 are SGHTA and FQGNSA. CDR3 sequence reads: CASSPWQVYEAFF. The CDR3 DNA sequence: TGTGCCAGCAGCCCATGGCAGGTCTATGAAGCTTTCTTT.

A word on this clonotype: A single base separates this from a much larger clone, so it may be a read error. The rearrangement links TRBV7-3 to TRBJ2-1; no clear D gene. Germline V gene data show CDR1 as SGHTA and CDR2 as FQGTGA. V gave up 5 bases and J gave up 1 base, with 3 bases separating them. The CDR3 has 12 amino acids. Written as DNA, the CDR3 is TGTGCCAGCAGCAATTCCTACAATGAGCAGTTCTTC. Translating it yields CASSNSYNEQFF.

V and J are TRBV7-9 and TRBJ2-5; TRBD2 matches at 7 bases. J was trimmed by 1 base and V by 4 bases; bases with no gene match: 0. The CDR3 is 13 amino acids. Germline V lookup: CDR1 SEHNR, CDR2 FQNEAQ (reference sequence). The CDR3, as DNA: TGTGCCAGCAGCTGGGGGGGCCAAGAGACCCAGTACTTC. This gives the protein CASSWGGQETQYF.

This sequence joins TRBV19 and TRBJ1-5; no reliable D call. CDR3 length equals 17 residues. The germline gives CDR1 LNHDA, CDR2 SQIVND (reference sequence). V was clipped by 9 bases and J by 0 bases, with 21 bases between them. CDR3 sequence reads: CASNPPSAQYSNQPQHF. In DNA form, the CDR3 reads TGTGCCAGCAATCCCCCCAGCGCTCAGTATAGCAATCAGCCCCAGCATTTT.

J is TRBJ2-3 and V is TRBV2; D gene uncertain. Trimming left V 0 bases short and J 1 base short, with 14 bases between. The CDR3 runs 17 residues. The germline gives CDR1 SNHLY, CDR2 FYNNEI. The CDR3, as DNA: TGTGCCAGCAGTGAAGCCACCGTCATCGTGGGCACAGATACGCAGTATTTT. Its translation: CASSEATVIVGTDTQYF.